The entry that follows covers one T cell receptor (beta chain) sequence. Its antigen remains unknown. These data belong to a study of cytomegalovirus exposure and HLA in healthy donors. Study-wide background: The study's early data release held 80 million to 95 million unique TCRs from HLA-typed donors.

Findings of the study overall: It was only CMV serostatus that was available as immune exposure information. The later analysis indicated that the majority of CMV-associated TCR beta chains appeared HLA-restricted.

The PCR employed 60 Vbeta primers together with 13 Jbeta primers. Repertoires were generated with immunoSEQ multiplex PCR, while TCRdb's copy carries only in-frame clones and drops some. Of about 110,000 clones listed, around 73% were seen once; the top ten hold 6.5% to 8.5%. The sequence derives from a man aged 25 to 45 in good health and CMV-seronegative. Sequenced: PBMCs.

The CDR3 DNA reads as TGTGCCAGCAGTGAGGAGGCGGGGGGGGCCTGGAATGAGCAGTTCTTC. Its protein product is CASSEEAGGAWNEQFF. The chain is built from TRBV2 and TRBJ2-1, with 9 bases that match TRBD2. This CDR3 spans 16 amino acids. Germline V gene data show CDR1 as SNHLY and CDR2 as FYNNEI. J lost 7 bases, V lost 3 bases, and 10 bases had no gene match.